Listed here is a single T cell receptor beta chain. Its antigen is unidentified. Here immunoSEQ multiplex PCR was the method, and the copy in TCRdb shows in-frame clones only, minus some. Of 12,000 or so clones listed, around 83% are singletons. The data are from a study of PD-1 blockade in classical Hodgkin lymphoma. Study outcomes and limitations: Unlike CD8+ TCR diversity, which did not rise significantly by C4D1, CD4+ TCR diversity did. Later analyses included only patients treated at least 1 year post-ASCT. Prior to therapy, complete responders displayed diversity much like that of newly diagnosed patients.

As for time point: cycle 4 day 1 (C4D1), after more than five weeks of nivolumab. Each of the patients experienced relapse following autologous stem cell transplantation, and their brentuximab vedotin exposure differed. The study isolated CD8+ T cells from thawed PBMCs by magnetic negative selection. A 3 mg/kg intravenous dose of nivolumab was received by patients every 2 weeks. CDR1 is MDHEN, CDR2 SYDVKM, per germline. The CDR3 extends over 11 amino acids. The germline V and J ends were trimmed by 5 bases and 7 bases, with 8 bases remaining between them. The chain carries TRBV28 and TRBJ1-1; D remains unclear. Sequencing was performed on CD8+ T cells from blood, taken before the fourth cycle of nivolumab. The TCR sequence derives from a human donor with classical Hodgkin lymphoma. The donor label of this sample is uncertain. The chain's CDR3 is CASSPRIEAFF. The DNA for the CDR3 is TGTGCCAGCAGTCCCAGGATTGAAGCTTTCTTT. The variable domain in full, completed from reference TRBV28 and TRBJ1-1, reads DVKVTQSSRYLVKRTGEKVFLECVQDMDHENMFWYRQDPGLGLRLIYFSYDVKMKEKGDIPEGYSVSREKKERFSLILESASTNQTSMYLCASSPRIEAFFGQGTRLTVV.